This TCR beta chain was found in a study of T cell changes during pregnancy in multiple sclerosis. Produced via immunoSEQ multiplex PCR; TCRdb's table is partial and in-frame only. Of tens of thousands of clones listed, roughly 94% were seen once; the top ten hold less than 6%. This sequence originates from a female donor with multiple sclerosis, enrolled in a pregnancy study. The sample here was CD8+ T cells from peripheral blood mononuclear cells, taken before pregnancy.

The CDR3 region is CASSYGPRYNEQFF. In nucleotides, the CDR3 is TGTGCCAGCAGTTACGGGCCACGTTACAATGAGCAGTTCTTC. The J gene is TRBJ2-1, the V gene TRBV6-6; D unresolved. The germline V gene has CDR1 MNHNY and CDR2 SVGAGI (reference sequence). There are 14 residues in the CDR3. V lost 2 bases, J lost 4 bases, and 9 bases lay in between.